The rows below give T cell receptor beta chains drawn from one sample of a study of blood T cell repertoires in COVID-19. Assay: immunoSEQ multiplex PCR; the TCRdb copy retains only in-frame clones and omits some. The sample includes almost 95,000 clones, about 80% of them seen just once. Sequenced: peripheral blood. The origin of the receptors is a man aged 55-75 years with acute or convalescent COVID-19. Each CDR3 is given with its conserved first and last residue. A D gene is named only where the DNA matches it firmly.

V: TRBV14
J: TRBJ1-6
D: -
CDR3: CASSFREWAGHNSPLHF
DNA: TGTGCCAGCAGCTTCCGCGAGTGGGCAGGGCATAATTCACCCCTCCACTTT

V: TRBV19
J: TRBJ2-5
D: -
CDR3: CASSIEGGQETQYF
DNA: TGTGCCAGTAGTATAGAAGGGGGACAAGAGACCCAGTACTTC

V: TRBV29-1
J: TRBJ1-2
D: -
CDR3: CSVEPFQFRENGYTF
DNA: TGCAGCGTTGAACCGTTCCAATTCAGGGAAAATGGCTACACCTTC

V: TRBV4-3
J: TRBJ1-5
D: -
CDR3: CASSQEPGNQPQHF
DNA: TGCGCCAGCAGCCAAGAACCGGGCAATCAGCCCCAGCATTTT

V: TRBV7-3
J: TRBJ2-6
D: TRBD1
CDR3: CASSRDRENVLTF
DNA: TGTGCCAGCAGCCGTGACAGGGAAAACGTCCTGACTTTC

V: TRBV6-5
J: TRBJ2-2
D: TRBD1
CDR3: CASSSTGGPGELFF
DNA: TGTGCCAGCAGCTCGACAGGGGGCCCCGGGGAGCTGTTTTTT

V: TRBV28
J: TRBJ1-2
D: -
CDR3: CASSATYYGYTF
DNA: TGTGCCAGCAGCGCAACTTACTATGGCTACACCTTC

V: TRBV5-3
J: TRBJ1-4
D: -
CDR3: CARRRRQDDNEKLFF
DNA: TGTGCCAGAAGACGGAGACAGGACGACAATGAAAAACTGTTTTTT

V: TRBV10-3
J: TRBJ1-2
D: -
CDR3: CAISESGGTGSYGYTF
DNA: TGTGCCATCAGTGAGTCAGGTGGCACCGGGAGCTATGGCTACACCTTC

V: TRBV6-5
J: TRBJ1-1
D: TRBD1
CDR3: CASGTGGTEAFF
DNA: TGTGCCAGTGGGACAGGGGGCACTGAAGCTTTCTTT

V: TRBV9
J: TRBJ2-1
D: TRBD2
CDR3: CASSSPAGVSSYNEQFF
DNA: TGTGCCAGCAGTTCCCCCGCGGGGGTAAGCTCCTACAATGAGCAGTTCTTC